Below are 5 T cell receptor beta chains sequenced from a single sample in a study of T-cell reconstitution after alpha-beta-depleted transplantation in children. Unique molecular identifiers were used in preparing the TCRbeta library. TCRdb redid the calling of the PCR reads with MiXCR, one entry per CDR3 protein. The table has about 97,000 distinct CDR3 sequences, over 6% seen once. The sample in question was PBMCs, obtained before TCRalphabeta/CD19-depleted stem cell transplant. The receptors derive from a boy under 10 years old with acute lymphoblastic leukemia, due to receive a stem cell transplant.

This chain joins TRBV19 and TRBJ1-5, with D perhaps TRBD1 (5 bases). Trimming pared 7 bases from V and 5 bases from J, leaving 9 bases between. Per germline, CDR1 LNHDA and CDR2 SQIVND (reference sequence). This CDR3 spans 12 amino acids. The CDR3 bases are TGTGCCAGTAAATCGGGGCATCAGCCCCAGCATTTT. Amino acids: CASKSGHQPQHF.

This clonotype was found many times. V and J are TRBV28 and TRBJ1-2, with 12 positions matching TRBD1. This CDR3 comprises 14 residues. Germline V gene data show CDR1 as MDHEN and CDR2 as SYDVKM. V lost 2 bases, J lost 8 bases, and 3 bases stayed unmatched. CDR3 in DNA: TGTGCCAGCAGTTTAGGGACAGGGGGCGGCGGCTACACCTTC. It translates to CASSLGTGGGGYTF.

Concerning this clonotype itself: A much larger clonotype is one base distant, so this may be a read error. The CDR3 coding sequence is TGCTGTGCTAGAGATGGGCTAGCGGGGAACCTGGGAGAGCAGTTCTTC. This sequence encodes CCARDGLAGNLGEQFF. V usage is TRBV20-1 and J usage is TRBJ2-1; TRBD2 matches 9 bases. Germline V gives CDR1 DFQATT, CDR2 SNEGSKA (reference sequence). The CDR3 length is 16 residues.

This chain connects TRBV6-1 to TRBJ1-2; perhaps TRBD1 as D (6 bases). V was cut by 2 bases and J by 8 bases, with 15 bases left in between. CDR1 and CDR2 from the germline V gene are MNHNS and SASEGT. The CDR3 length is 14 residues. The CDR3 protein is CASSENSGVSGYTF. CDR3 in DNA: TGTGCCAGCAGTGAAAACTCAGGGGTCAGCGGCTACACCTTC.

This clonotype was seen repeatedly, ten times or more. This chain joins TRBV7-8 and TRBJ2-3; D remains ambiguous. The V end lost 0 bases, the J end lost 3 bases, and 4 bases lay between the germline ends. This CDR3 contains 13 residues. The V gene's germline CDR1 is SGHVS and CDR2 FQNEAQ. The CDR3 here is CASSLAETDTQYF. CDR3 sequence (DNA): TGTGCCAGCAGCTTAGCCGAGACAGATACGCAGTATTTT.